A selection of T cell receptor beta chains follows, all from one sample in a study of cytomegalovirus exposure and HLA in healthy donors. Clones were read by immunoSEQ multiplex PCR, and TCRdb kept only the in-frame ones, dropping some. Of 140,000 to 150,000 clones listed, 78% are singletons. Sequenced material: PBMCs. These receptors came from a female donor in good health and CMV-seronegative. CDR3s include the opening cysteine and the closing phenylalanine or tryptophan. A D gene is named only where the DNA matches it firmly. Clone size appears in some rows only: once, few, many, or a class for an expanded clone.

CDR3 DNA	CDR3 protein	D gene	clone size	V gene	J gene
TGTGCCACCCTGGGGGGGAACACCGGGGAGCTGTTTTTT	CATLGGNTGELFF	-	-	TRBV2	TRBJ2-2
TGTGCCAGTAGTATAGCGGGGGGGGGTGCGAACACCGGGGAGCTGTTTTTT	CASSIAGGGANTGELFF	TRBD2	-	TRBV19	TRBJ2-2
TGTGCCTGGGGCGATTTTGGGACAGCGGATCAGCCCCAGCATTTT	CAWGDFGTADQPQHF	TRBD1	-	TRBV30	TRBJ1-5
TGTGCCAGCAGAGAGTCCAGGGGTCCCCATATGTACGAGCAGTACTTC	CASRESRGPHMYEQYF	-	-	TRBV28	TRBJ2-7
TGTGCCAGCAGCTCAGCCTCCGGGACAGGGGAAGCTTTCTTT	CASSSASGTGEAFF	TRBD1	-	TRBV7-3	TRBJ1-1
TGTGCCAGCAGCCAAGGACAAAGCTCTGGAAACACCATATATTTT	CASSQGQSSGNTIYF	-	few	TRBV4-2	TRBJ1-3
TGCGCCAGCAGCCAAGGGACTAGCGGGAACTACGAGCAGTACTTC	CASSQGTSGNYEQYF	TRBD2	-	TRBV4-1	TRBJ2-7
TGTGCCAGCAGCCCGGGGACAGCGAACACTGAAGCTTTCTTT	CASSPGTANTEAFF	TRBD1	-	TRBV7-9	TRBJ1-1
TGTGCCGGCACGCGGGGCGGCAATGAAAAACTGTTTTTT	CAGTRGGNEKLFF	-	few	TRBV30	TRBJ1-4
TGTGCCAGCAGCTTACCAGGGACCTACGAGCAGTACTTC	CASSLPGTYEQYF	-	-	TRBV7-9	TRBJ2-7
TGTGCCAGCAGCTTGTATGTTTTGGGAGACAAAGGCAAAAACATTCAGTACTTC	CASSLYVLGDKGKNIQYF	-	-	TRBV5-4	TRBJ2-4
TGTGCCAGCAGTTTAGCGACAGGGCGCATGAACACTGAAGCTTTCTTT	CASSLATGRMNTEAFF	TRBD1	-	TRBV27	TRBJ1-1
TGTGCCAGCAGCCCCGGGGTACTAGGAGCCAAAAACATTCAGTACTTC	CASSPGVLGAKNIQYF	-	once	TRBV5-4	TRBJ2-4
TGTGCCAGCGGGGACAGGGGGAGCTACACCTTC	CASGDRGSYTF	TRBD1	-	TRBV6-1	TRBJ1-2